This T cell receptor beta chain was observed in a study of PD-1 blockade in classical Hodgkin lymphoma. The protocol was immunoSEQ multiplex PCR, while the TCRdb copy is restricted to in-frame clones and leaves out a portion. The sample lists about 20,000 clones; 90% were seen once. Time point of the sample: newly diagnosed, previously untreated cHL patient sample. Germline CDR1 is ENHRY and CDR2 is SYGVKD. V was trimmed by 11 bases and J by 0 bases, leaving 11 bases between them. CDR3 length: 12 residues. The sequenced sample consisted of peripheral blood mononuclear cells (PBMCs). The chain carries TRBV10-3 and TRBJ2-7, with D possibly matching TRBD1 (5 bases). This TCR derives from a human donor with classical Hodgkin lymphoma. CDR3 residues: CAVGHISYEQYF. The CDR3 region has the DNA TGTGCCGTAGGACATATCTCCTACGAGCAGTACTTC.